These T cell receptor beta chains were read from a single sample in a study of identical twins. TCRdb redid the calling of the 5' RACE reads with MiXCR, one entry per CDR3 protein. The table records under 1 million distinct CDR3 sequences, more than 9% of them present only once. These data also formed part of another study, on yellow fever vaccine responses in identical twins.

Input material: PBMCs. The receptors here all came from a woman between 18 and 29 years old in good health. CDR3s include the opening cysteine and the closing phenylalanine or tryptophan. Fields, in order: V gene, J gene, CDR3 protein.

V: TRBV29-1
J: TRBJ2-7
CDR3: CSVYYPGTGGFDYEQYF

V: TRBV5-4
J: TRBJ2-5
CDR3: CASSFALAGVFEGQETQYF

V: TRBV19
J: TRBJ1-5
CDR3: CASTGARGNQPQHF

V: TRBV11-2
J: TRBJ2-1
CDR3: CASSLGASGTSYNEQFF

V: TRBV2
J: TRBJ2-2
CDR3: CASGGTALNTGELFF

V: TRBV5-6
J: TRBJ1-5
CDR3: CALNRENQPQHF

V: TRBV28
J: TRBJ1-4
CDR3: CASSSPGLGVREKLFF

V: TRBV2
J: TRBJ2-3
CDR3: CASTLVADTLYF

V: TRBV28
J: TRBJ2-3
CDR3: CASSNRGTVDTQYF

V: TRBV15
J: TRBJ1-1
CDR3: CATSRVPTGANTEAFF

V: TRBV29-1
J: TRBJ1-1
CDR3: CSVGRTEAFF

V: TRBV10-3
J: TRBJ2-1
CDR3: CAISDWGASYNEQFF

V: TRBV24-1
J: TRBJ2-5
CDR3: CATSDPAYGQGQETQYF

V: TRBV5-1
J: TRBJ1-5
CDR3: CASSLGTGRSNQPQHF

V: TRBV7-6
J: TRBJ2-3
CDR3: CASSLGTERIFGKYF

V: TRBV18
J: TRBJ1-2
CDR3: CASSRQGISDYGYTF

V: TRBV3-1
J: TRBJ2-2
CDR3: CASSQQGTGITGELFF

V: TRBV28
J: TRBJ1-1
CDR3: CASTPAGNTEAFF

V: TRBV2
J: TRBJ2-1
CDR3: CASSDRAGVNEQFF

V: TRBV6-4
J: TRBJ2-3
CDR3: CASSDRAETDTQYF

V: TRBV10-3
J: TRBJ1-6
CDR3: CAISTTGRGNSPLHF

V: TRBV15
J: TRBJ2-2
CDR3: CATSRGDRAATGELFF

V: TRBV2
J: TRBJ2-3
CDR3: CATGLAGGSGTDTQYF

V: TRBV27
J: TRBJ1-2
CDR3: CASTRTGGNYGYTF

V: TRBV28
J: TRBJ2-1
CDR3: CASSFPTSGGYNEQFF

V: TRBV9
J: TRBJ2-1
CDR3: CASRGSGDTYNEQFF

V: TRBV9
J: TRBJ2-1
CDR3: CASSPRQGVPGTHYNEQFF

V: TRBV20-1
J: TRBJ1-2
CDR3: CSASPDRGYGYTF

V: TRBV5-5
J: TRBJ2-3
CDR3: CASSRTLVGPTDTQYF

V: TRBV12-3/TRBV12-4
J: TRBJ1-5
CDR3: CASSPGQGQNQPQHF

V: TRBV11-2
J: TRBJ2-6
CDR3: CASSPWDRDLSGANVLTF

V: TRBV7-2
J: TRBJ2-1
CDR3: CASSPSWSSSYNEQFF

V: TRBV5-1
J: TRBJ2-2
CDR3: CASSWTDFTGELFF

V: TRBV11-2
J: TRBJ2-3
CDR3: CASSLGTGSSTDTQYF

V: TRBV11-2
J: TRBJ2-1
CDR3: CASSPLVRNEQFF

V: TRBV6-1
J: TRBJ2-7
CDR3: CASSEEGRGPYEQYF

V: TRBV10-3
J: TRBJ2-7
CDR3: CAIRGVAGGNYEQYF

V: TRBV20-1
J: TRBJ2-3
CDR3: CSARGDRSSTDTQYF

V: TRBV9
J: TRBJ1-5
CDR3: CASSLGDTKGNQPQHF

V: TRBV29-1
J: TRBJ2-7
CDR3: CSVELGAREQYF

V: TRBV20-1
J: TRBJ2-1
CDR3: CSARGQGEQFF

V: TRBV5-1
J: TRBJ2-1
CDR3: CASRRQGWGNEQFF

V: TRBV13
J: TRBJ1-5
CDR3: CTSSKGQGAVYSNQPQHF

V: TRBV20-1
J: TRBJ2-3
CDR3: CSATRPLLAGTDTQYF

V: TRBV28
J: TRBJ2-2
CDR3: CASSFSAGTSAPNTGELFF

V: TRBV7-3
J: TRBJ2-5
CDR3: CASSNTGTRGETQYF

V: TRBV25-1
J: TRBJ1-1
CDR3: CASSKTLYSEAFF

V: TRBV5-4
J: TRBJ2-5
CDR3: CASSLRAGPNQETQYF

V: TRBV27
J: TRBJ2-1
CDR3: CASSLWGEFNHNEQFF

V: TRBV7-9
J: TRBJ2-5
CDR3: CASIPSLLSYQETQYF

V: TRBV4-1
J: TRBJ2-3
CDR3: CASSQVAGGWRVTDTQYF

V: TRBV19
J: TRBJ2-3
CDR3: CASSTAGRSTDTQYF

V: TRBV13
J: TRBJ2-3
CDR3: CASSLFVNTDTQYF

V: TRBV20-1
J: TRBJ2-3
CDR3: CSARVPGSNTDTQYF